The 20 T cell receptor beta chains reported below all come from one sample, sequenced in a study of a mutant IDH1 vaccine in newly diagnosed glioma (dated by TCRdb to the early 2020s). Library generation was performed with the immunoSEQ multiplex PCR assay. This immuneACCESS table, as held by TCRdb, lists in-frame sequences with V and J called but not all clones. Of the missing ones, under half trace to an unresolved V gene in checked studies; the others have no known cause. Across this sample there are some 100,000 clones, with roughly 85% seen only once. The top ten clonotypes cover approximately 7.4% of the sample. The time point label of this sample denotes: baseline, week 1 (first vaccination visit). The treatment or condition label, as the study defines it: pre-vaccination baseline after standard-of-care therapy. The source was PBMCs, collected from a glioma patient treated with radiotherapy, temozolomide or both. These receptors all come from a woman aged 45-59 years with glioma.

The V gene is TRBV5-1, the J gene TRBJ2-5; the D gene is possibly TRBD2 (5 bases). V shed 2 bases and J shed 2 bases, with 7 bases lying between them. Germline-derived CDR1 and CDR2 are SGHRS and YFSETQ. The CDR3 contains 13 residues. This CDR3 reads CASSLPGQETQYF. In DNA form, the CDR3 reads TGCGCCAGCAGCTTACCGGGACAAGAGACCCAGTACTTC.

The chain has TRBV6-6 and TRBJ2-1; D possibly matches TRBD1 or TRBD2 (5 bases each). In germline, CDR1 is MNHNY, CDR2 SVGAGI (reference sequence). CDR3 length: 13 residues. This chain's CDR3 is CAAGDHSYNEQFF. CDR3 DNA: TGTGCGGCCGGGGACCACTCCTACAATGAGCAGTTCTTC.

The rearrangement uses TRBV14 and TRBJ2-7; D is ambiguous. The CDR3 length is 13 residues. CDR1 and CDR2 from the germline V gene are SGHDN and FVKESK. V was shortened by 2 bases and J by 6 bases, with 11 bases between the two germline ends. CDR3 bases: TGTGCCAGCAGCCAACACTTAACCTCCGAGCAGTACTTC. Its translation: CASSQHLTSEQYF. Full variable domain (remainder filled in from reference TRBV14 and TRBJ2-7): EAGVTQFPSHSVIEKGQTVTLRCDPISGHDNLYWYRRVMGKEIKFLLHFVKESKQDESGMPNNRFLAERTGGTYSTLKVQPAELEDSGVYFCASSQHLTSEQYFGPGTRLTVT.

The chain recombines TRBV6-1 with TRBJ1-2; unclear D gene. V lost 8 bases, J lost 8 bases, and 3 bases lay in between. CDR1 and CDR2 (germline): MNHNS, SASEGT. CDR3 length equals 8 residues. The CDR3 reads CASQGYTF. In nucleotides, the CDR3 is TGTGCCAGCCAGGGCTACACCTTC.

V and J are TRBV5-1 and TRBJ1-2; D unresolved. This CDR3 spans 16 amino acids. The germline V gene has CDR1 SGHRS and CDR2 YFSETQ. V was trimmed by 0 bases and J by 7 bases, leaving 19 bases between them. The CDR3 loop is CASSLAEYAPGVGYTF. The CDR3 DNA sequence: TGCGCCAGCAGCTTGGCCGAATACGCCCCTGGGGTTGGCTACACCTTC.

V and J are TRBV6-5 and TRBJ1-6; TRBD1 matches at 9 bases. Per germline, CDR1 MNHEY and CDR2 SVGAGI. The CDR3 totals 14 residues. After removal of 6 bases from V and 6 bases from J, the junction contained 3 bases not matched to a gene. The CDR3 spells CASSRDRANSPLHF. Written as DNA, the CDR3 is TGTGCCAGCAGCCGGGACAGGGCTAATTCACCCCTCCACTTT.

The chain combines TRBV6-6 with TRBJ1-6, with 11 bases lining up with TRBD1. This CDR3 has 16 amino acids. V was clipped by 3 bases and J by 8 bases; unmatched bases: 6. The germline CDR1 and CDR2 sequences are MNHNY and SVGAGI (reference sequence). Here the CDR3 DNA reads TGTGCCAGCAGTTATGGGACAGGGGGTTTGGATTCACCCCTCCACTTT. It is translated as CASSYGTGGLDSPLHF.

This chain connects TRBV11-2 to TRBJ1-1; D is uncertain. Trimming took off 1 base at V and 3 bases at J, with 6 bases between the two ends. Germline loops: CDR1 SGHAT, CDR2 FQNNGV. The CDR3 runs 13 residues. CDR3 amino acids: CASSLVTDTEAFF. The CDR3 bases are TGTGCCAGCAGCTTAGTCACGGACACTGAAGCTTTCTTT. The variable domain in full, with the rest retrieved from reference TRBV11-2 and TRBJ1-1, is EAGVAQSPRYKIIEKRQSVAFWCNPISGHATLYWYQQILGQGPKLLIQFQNNGVVDDSQLPKDRFSAERLKGVDSTLKIQPAKLEDSAVYLCASSLVTDTEAFFGQGTRLTVV.

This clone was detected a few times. The CDR3 region has the DNA TGCGCCAGCAGCTGGGACAGGGGTAATGAAAAACTGTTTTTT. Translating gives CASSWDRGNEKLFF. V gene TRBV5-1 combines with J gene TRBJ1-4; 10 bases line up with TRBD1. V shed 3 bases, J shed 4 bases, and the junction held 0 bases outside the gene matches. The CDR3 has 14 amino acids. Germline CDR1 SGHRS, CDR2 YFSETQ.

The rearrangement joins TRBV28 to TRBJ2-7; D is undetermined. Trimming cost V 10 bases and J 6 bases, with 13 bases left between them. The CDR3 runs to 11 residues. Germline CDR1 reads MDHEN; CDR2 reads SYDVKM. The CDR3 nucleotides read TGTGCCACCTCCGCCGCTCTCGAGCAGTACTTC. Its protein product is CATSAALEQYF.

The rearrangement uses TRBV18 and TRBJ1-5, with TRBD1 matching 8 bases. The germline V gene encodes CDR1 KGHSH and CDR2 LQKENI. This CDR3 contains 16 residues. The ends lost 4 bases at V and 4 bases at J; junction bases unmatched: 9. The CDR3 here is CASSQGQAKYNQPQHF. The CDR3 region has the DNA TGTGCCAGCTCACAGGGACAGGCCAAGTATAATCAGCCCCAGCATTTT.

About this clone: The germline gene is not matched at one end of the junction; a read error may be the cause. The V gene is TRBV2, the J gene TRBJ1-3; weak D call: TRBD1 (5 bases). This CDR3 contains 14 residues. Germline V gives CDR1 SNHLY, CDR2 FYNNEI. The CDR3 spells CAGSKQVTGNTIYF. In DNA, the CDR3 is TGTGCCGGCAGCAAACAGGTCACCGGAAACACCATATATTTT.

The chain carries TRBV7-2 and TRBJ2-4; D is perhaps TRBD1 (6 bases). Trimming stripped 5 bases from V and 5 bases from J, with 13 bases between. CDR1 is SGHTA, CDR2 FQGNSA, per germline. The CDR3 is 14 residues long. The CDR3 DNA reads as TGTGCCAGCAGCGGTAGTGGGGGCCAAAACATTCAGTACTTC. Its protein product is CASSGSGGQNIQYF.

This CDR3 reads CASSQVSATNEKLFF. The CDR3 nucleotides read TGCGCCAGCAGCCAAGTCTCTGCAACTAATGAAAAACTGTTTTTT. The V and J genes are TRBV4-3 and TRBJ1-4; D call uncertain. Trimming shortened V by 1 base and J by 0 bases, and 6 bases separated the two germline ends. This CDR3 is 15 amino acids long. Germline-derived CDR1 and CDR2 are LGHNA and YSLEER.

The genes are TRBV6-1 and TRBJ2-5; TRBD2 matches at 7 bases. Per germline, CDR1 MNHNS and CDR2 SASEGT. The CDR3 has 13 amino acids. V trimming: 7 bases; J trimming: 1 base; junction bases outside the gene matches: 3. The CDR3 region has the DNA TGTGCCAGCATTGAGCGGGGCCAAGAGACCCAGTACTTC. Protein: CASIERGQETQYF.

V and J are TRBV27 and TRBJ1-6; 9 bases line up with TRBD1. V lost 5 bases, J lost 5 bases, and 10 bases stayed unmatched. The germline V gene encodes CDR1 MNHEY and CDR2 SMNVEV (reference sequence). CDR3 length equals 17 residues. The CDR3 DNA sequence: TGTGCCAGCAGTCCGAAGACAGGGGGGGTGGATAATTCACCCCTCCACTTT. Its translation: CASSPKTGGVDNSPLHF.

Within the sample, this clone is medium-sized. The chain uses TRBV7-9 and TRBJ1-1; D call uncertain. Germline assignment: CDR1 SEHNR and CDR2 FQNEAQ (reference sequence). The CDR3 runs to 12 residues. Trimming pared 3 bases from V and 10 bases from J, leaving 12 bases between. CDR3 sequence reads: CASSFQNMGAFF. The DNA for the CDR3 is TGTGCCAGCAGCTTTCAAAACATGGGAGCTTTCTTT. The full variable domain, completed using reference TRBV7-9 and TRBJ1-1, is DTGVSQNPRHKITKRGQNVTFRCDPISEHNRLYWYRQTLGQGPEFLTYFQNEAQLEKSRLLSDRFSAERPKGSFSTLEIQRTEQGDSAMYLCASSFQNMGAFFGQGTRLTVV.

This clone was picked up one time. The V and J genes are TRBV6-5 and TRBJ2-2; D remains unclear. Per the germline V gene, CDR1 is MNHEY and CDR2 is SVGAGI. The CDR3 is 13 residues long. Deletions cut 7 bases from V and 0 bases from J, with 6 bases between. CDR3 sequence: CASNNANTGELFF. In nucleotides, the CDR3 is TGTGCCAGCAACAACGCGAACACCGGGGAGCTGTTTTTT.

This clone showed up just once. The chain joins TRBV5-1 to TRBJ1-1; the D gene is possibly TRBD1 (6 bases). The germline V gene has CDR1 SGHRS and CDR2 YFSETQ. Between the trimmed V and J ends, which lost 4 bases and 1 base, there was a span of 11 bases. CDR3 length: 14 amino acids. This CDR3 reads CASSGGRANTEAFF. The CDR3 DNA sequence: TGCGCCAGCAGCGGGGGCAGGGCGAACACTGAAGCTTTCTTT.

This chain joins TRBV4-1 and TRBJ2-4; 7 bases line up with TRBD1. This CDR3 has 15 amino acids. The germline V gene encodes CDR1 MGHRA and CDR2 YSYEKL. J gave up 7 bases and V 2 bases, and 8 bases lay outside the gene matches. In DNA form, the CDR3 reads TGCGCCAGCAGCCAAACAACAGGGGAAGAGAACATTCAGTACTTC. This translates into CASSQTTGEENIQYF.